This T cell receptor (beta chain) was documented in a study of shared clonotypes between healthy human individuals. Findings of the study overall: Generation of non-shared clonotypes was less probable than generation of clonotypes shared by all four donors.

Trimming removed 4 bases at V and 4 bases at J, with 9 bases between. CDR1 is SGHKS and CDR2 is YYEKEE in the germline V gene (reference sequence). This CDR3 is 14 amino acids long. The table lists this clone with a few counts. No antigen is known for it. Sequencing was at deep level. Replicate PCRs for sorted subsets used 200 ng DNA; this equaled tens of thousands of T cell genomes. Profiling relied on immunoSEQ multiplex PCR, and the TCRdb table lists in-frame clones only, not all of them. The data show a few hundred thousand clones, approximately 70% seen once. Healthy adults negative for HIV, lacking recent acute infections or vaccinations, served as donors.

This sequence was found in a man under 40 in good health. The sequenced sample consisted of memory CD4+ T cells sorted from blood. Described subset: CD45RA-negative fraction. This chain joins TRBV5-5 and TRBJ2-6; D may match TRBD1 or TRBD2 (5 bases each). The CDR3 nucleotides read TGTGCCAGCAGCGCCGGGACGGGGGCCAACGTCCTGACTTTC. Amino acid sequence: CASSAGTGANVLTF.